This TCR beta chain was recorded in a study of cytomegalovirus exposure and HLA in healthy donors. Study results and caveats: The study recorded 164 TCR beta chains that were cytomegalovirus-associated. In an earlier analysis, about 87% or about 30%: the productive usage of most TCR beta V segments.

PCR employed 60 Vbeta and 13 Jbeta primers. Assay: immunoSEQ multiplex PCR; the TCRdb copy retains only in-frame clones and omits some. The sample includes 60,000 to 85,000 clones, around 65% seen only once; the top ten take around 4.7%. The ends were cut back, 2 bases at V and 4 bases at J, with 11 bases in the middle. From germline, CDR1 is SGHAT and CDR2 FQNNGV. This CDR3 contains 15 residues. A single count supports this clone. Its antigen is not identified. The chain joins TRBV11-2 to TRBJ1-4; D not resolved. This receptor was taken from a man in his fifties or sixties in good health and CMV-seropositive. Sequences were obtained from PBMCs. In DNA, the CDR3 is TGTGCCAGCAGCTTAATATCCGGGGATAATGAAAAACTGTTTTTT. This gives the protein CASSLISGDNEKLFF.